The 25 T cell receptor beta chains given below trace back to one sample, sequenced in a study of blood T cells in healthy people across ages. Using a J-beta primer mix together with a sample-barcoded 5' primer, a second PCR was run for about 6 to 12 cycles. TCRdb analysed the 5' RACE reads with MiXCR anew, one entry per CDR3 protein. The sample carries 1.5 million to 2 million distinct CDR3 sequences, around 48% recorded once. Sequencing was carried out using blood. These receptor sequences come from a woman in her thirties or forties in good health.

The chain recombines TRBV7-9 with TRBJ1-6, with a tentative D call TRBD1 (6 bases). Germline V lookup: CDR1 SEHNR, CDR2 FQNEAQ (reference sequence). The CDR3 extends over 13 amino acids. The V and J ends lost 10 bases and 6 bases respectively, with 13 bases between them. Here the CDR3 DNA reads TGTGCCATCCCACAGGGCGGTAATTCACCCCTCCACTTT. Translation: CAIPQGGNSPLHF.

The J gene is TRBJ2-1, the V gene TRBV24-1, with TRBD1 matching over 12 bases. The germline CDR1 and CDR2 sequences are KGHDR and SFDVKD. With 6 bases clipped from V and 1 base from J, the junction kept 24 bases outside the gene matches. This CDR3 is 23 amino acids long. The CDR3 here is CATSRPGQGARIGGQESYNEQFF. CDR3 DNA sequence: TGTGCCACCAGTCGGCCGGGACAGGGGGCGCGAATCGGAGGGCAGGAATCCTACAATGAGCAGTTCTTC.

The rearrangement joins TRBV24-1 to TRBJ2-1, with D possibly TRBD2 on 6 matching bases. Judging by the DNA end, TRBJ2-7 fits better; the J call may be wrong. The CDR3 is 15 amino acids. Germline-derived CDR1 and CDR2 are KGHDR and SFDVKD. CDR3 DNA: TGTGCCACCAGTCCCGGGGGAAGCTCCTACAATGAGCAGTACTTC. This encodes CATSPGGSSYNEQYF.

This clonotype has at least ten counts. This rearrangement joins TRBV3-1 to TRBJ2-1, with 11 bases aligning to TRBD2. CDR1 is LGHDT and CDR2 is YNNKEL in the germline V gene (reference sequence). Trimming at V came to 1 base and at J to 7 bases, leaving 15 bases not matched to a gene. The length of the CDR3 is 19 residues. For the CDR3, the DNA is TGTGCCAGCAGCCAAGTTTGGGGGATTAGCGGGGGGGCGAGAAATGAGCAGTTCTTC. Its translation: CASSQVWGISGGARNEQFF.

The V call is TRBV9, the J call TRBJ2-1; 7 positions match TRBD2. The J segment lost 7 bases and the V segment lost 0 bases, leaving 10 bases of the junction unmatched. The CDR3 is 16 residues long. Germline loops: CDR1 SGDLS, CDR2 YYNGEE. CDR3 in amino acids: CASSVDGLRGSNEQFF. Written as DNA, the CDR3 is TGTGCCAGCAGCGTAGACGGGTTGCGGGGGAGTAATGAGCAGTTCTTC.

This rearrangement joins TRBV10-3 to TRBJ2-5; the D gene is possibly TRBD2 (6 bases). The CDR3 contains 16 residues. Germline V gene data show CDR1 as ENHRY and CDR2 as SYGVKD. Trimming removed 0 bases at V and 4 bases at J, with 15 bases between. The CDR3 loop is CAISESLFGSSETQYF. CDR3 coding DNA: TGTGCCATCAGTGAGTCTTTGTTCGGGAGTTCAGAGACCCAGTACTTC.

V usage is TRBV24-1 and J usage is TRBJ2-5; D is uncertain. Germline V gives CDR1 KGHDR, CDR2 SFDVKD. The CDR3 totals 15 residues. V shed 5 bases and J shed 0 bases, with 12 bases lying between them. Written as DNA, the CDR3 is TGTGCCACCAGTGTTGGTTCTATGAACCAAGAGACCCAGTACTTC. It codes for CATSVGSMNQETQYF.

This chain joins TRBV28 and TRBJ2-3; no clear D gene. Trimming shortened V by 5 bases and J by 9 bases, and 12 bases separated the two germline ends. CDR3 length equals 12 residues. Germline V gene data show CDR1 as MDHEN and CDR2 as SYDVKM. The CDR3, as DNA: TGTGCCAGCAGTCCCCCAAATAGAACGCAGTATTTT. Translated, it gives CASSPPNRTQYF. The whole variable domain, remainder taken from reference TRBV28 and TRBJ2-3, is DVKVTQSSRYLVKRTGEKVFLECVQDMDHENMFWYRQDPGLGLRLIYFSYDVKMKEKGDIPEGYSVSREKKERFSLILESASTNQTSMYLCASSPPNRTQYFGPGTRLTVL.

The CDR3 is CSARDRSASYNEQFF. DNA for the CDR3: TGCAGTGCTAGAGATAGATCAGCGTCTTACAATGAGCAGTTCTTC. The gene calls are TRBV20-1 and TRBJ2-1; D is ambiguous. Germline V gene sequence: CDR1 DFQATT, CDR2 SNEGSKA (reference sequence). With 0 bases removed from V and 4 bases from J, the gap between germline ends came to 13 bases. The CDR3 totals 15 residues.

This clonotype turned up a few times. This CDR3 reads CSVLVRDPRETQYF. CDR3 sequence (DNA): TGCAGCGTTCTGGTTCGGGACCCTAGGGAGACCCAGTACTTC. The J gene is TRBJ2-5, the V gene TRBV29-1; D tentatively fits TRBD1 or TRBD2 (5 bases each). V lost 5 bases and J lost 5, with 18 bases in between. Looked up from germline, CDR1 is SQVTM and CDR2 is ANQGSEA. The CDR3 consists of 14 residues.

The chain employs TRBV12-3 or TRBV12-4 and TRBJ2-7; maybe TRBD2 (5 bases). The CDR3 consists of 14 residues. The V and J ends lost 6 bases and 1 base respectively, with 13 bases between them. The CDR3 nucleotides read TGTGCCAGCAGGGGAGACTGGATGTCCTACGAGCAGTACTTC. Protein sequence: CASRGDWMSYEQYF.

This clonotype occurred a few times. This chain connects TRBV4-3 to TRBJ2-1, with D maybe TRBD2 (7 bases). Trimming stripped 0 bases from V and 6 bases from J, with 15 bases between. Germline V gene data show CDR1 as LGHNA and CDR2 as YSLEER. The CDR3 loop spans 16 amino acids. Here the CDR3 DNA reads TGCGCCAGCAGCCAAGATCTCGCGGGGGCCATCAATGAGCAGTTCTTC. It codes for CASSQDLAGAINEQFF.

This clonotype was picked up one time. The gene calls are TRBV24-1 and TRBJ2-3; 7 bases are shared with TRBD2. Unmatched junction bases numbered 14, after V lost 5 bases and J lost 4 bases. Germline V gives CDR1 KGHDR, CDR2 SFDVKD. This CDR3 has 17 amino acids. CDR3 amino acids: CATSGHTAGKDADTQYF. The CDR3 region has the DNA TGTGCCACCAGTGGACACACAGCGGGGAAGGACGCAGATACGCAGTATTTT.

The V gene is TRBV28, the J gene TRBJ2-7; 10 nucleotides line up with TRBD2. The CDR3 consists of 15 residues. Germline V gene data show CDR1 as MDHEN and CDR2 as SYDVKM. J gave up 2 bases and V 6 bases, and 7 bases lay outside the gene matches. The CDR3 here is CASREALAGAYEQYF. As DNA, the CDR3 is TGTGCCAGCAGGGAAGCCCTAGCGGGGGCCTACGAGCAGTACTTC.

This clonotype was recorded many times. The rearrangement links TRBV7-2 to TRBJ2-7, with a possible D match to TRBD2 (5 bases). Trimming left V 0 bases short and J 1 base short, with 7 bases between. Germline CDR1 SGHTA, CDR2 FQGNSA. The CDR3 sequence is 14 residues long. As DNA, the CDR3 is TGTGCCAGCAGCTTAGCAACGGGGTCCTACGAGCAGTACTTC. This gives the protein CASSLATGSYEQYF. Using reference TRBV7-2 and TRBJ2-7 for the parts outside the CDR3, the full variable domain is GAGVSQSPSNKVTEKGKDVELRCDPISGHTALYWYRQSLGQGLEFLIYFQGNSAPDKSGLPSDRFSAERTGGSVSTLTIQRTQQEDSAVYLCASSLATGSYEQYFGPGTRLTVT.

This clonotype was observed a few times. J is TRBJ2-7 and V is TRBV7-2, with D perhaps being TRBD1 or TRBD2 (6 bases each). V was trimmed by 4 bases and J by 3 bases, leaving 16 bases between them. This CDR3 region has 15 residues. Germline values: CDR1 SGHTA, CDR2 FQGNSA. The CDR3 loop reads CASSSRRDTNYEQYF. In DNA form, the CDR3 reads TGTGCCAGCAGCTCGAGGAGGGACACCAACTACGAGCAGTACTTC.

CDR3 residues: CATSRVGRVEGTDTQYF. In DNA form, the CDR3 reads TGTGCCACCAGCAGAGTGGGGAGGGTAGAGGGAACAGATACGCAGTATTTT. The V call is TRBV15, the J call TRBJ2-3, with 7 bases that match TRBD2. The CDR3 length is 17 residues. The germline CDR1 and CDR2 sequences are LNHNV and YYDKDF (reference sequence). The V and J ends lost 1 base and 3 bases, in that order; junction bases with no gene match: 10.

This sequence joins TRBV12-3 or TRBV12-4 and TRBJ1-2; D unclear. V lost 2 bases and J lost 4, with 11 bases in between. The CDR3 runs 14 residues. The chain's CDR3 is CASSLNRLGYGYTF. CDR3 bases: TGTGCCAGCAGTTTAAACCGGTTGGGCTATGGCTACACCTTC.

This clonotype has just a few counts. The V and J genes are TRBV20-1 and TRBJ2-3, with TRBD2 matching 10 bases. CDR3 length: 14 residues. Trimming took 6 bases from V and 3 from J; bases not matched to a gene: 6. The germline CDR1 and CDR2 sequences are DFQATT and SNEGSKA (reference sequence). The CDR3 sequence: CSAPAGGPTDTQYF. The CDR3 DNA sequence: TGCAGTGCCCCAGCGGGGGGGCCAACAGATACGCAGTATTTT.

This clonotype was picked up a small number of times. The CDR3 protein is CASRPPRGVGQETQYF. The CDR3 DNA reads as TGTGCCAGCAGACCTCCTAGGGGAGTGGGGCAAGAGACCCAGTACTTC. This chain joins TRBV7-2 and TRBJ2-5, with D perhaps being TRBD1 or TRBD2 (5 bases each). The germline V gene has CDR1 SGHTA and CDR2 FQGNSA. The CDR3 totals 16 residues. The V gene lost 6 bases and the J gene lost 2 bases, with 19 bases spanning the gap.

DNA for the CDR3: TGCAGCGTTGCGGAGGGGTTCCGGGGGGCCAACGTCCTGACTTTC. Its translation is CSVAEGFRGANVLTF. This chain uses TRBV29-1 with TRBJ2-6; TRBD2 is a possible D gene (6 bases). Trimming removed 4 bases from V and 4 bases from J, with 14 bases in between. CDR1 and CDR2 (germline): SQVTM, ANQGSEA. The CDR3 runs to 15 residues.

This rearrangement joins TRBV4-3 to TRBJ1-2, with no clear D. Trimming took off 1 base at V and 0 bases at J, with 9 bases between the two ends. Per germline, CDR1 LGHNA and CDR2 YSLEER. This CDR3 is built from 15 residues. CDR3 sequence (DNA): TGCGCCAGCAGCCAAGCGTGGGGTGCTAACTATGGCTACACCTTC. Translating gives CASSQAWGANYGYTF.

The chain carries TRBV27 and TRBJ2-2; 8 bases are shared with TRBD1. Germline loops: CDR1 MNHEY, CDR2 SMNVEV (reference sequence). The CDR3 loop spans 22 amino acids. Losses at the gene ends were 1 base for V and 3 bases for J; bases not matched to a gene: 22. The CDR3 spells CASSLLGLVWVPGGNDTGELFF. CDR3 DNA: TGTGCCAGCAGTTTATTGGGGCTCGTTTGGGTCCCAGGGGGCAATGACACCGGGGAGCTGTTTTTT.

This clonotype was seen once. The chain is built from TRBV29-1 and TRBJ2-1; either TRBD1 or TRBD2 may supply D (5 bases each). V was pared by 7 bases and J by 2 bases, with 24 bases between. CDR1 and CDR2 (germline): SQVTM, ANQGSEA. The CDR3 extends over 17 amino acids. The CDR3 loop is CSAQGGVGGEAYNEQFF. CDR3 DNA sequence: TGCAGCGCCCAAGGTGGGGTTGGGGGAGAGGCCTACAATGAGCAGTTCTTC.

This clonotype was seen more than once but under ten times. This chain joins TRBV27 and TRBJ2-7; a weak D match, TRBD2 (6 bases). Deletions cut 6 bases from V and 0 bases from J, with 15 bases between. The CDR3 contains 15 residues. Germline CDR1 is MNHEY and CDR2 is SMNVEV (reference sequence). CDR3 coding DNA: TGTGCCAGCAGCTCCCTGGGGGGACCCTCCTACGAGCAGTACTTC. Its protein product is CASSSLGGPSYEQYF.